Each of the 6 T cell receptor beta chains below was sequenced from the same sample in a study of T cell repertoires in cytomegalovirus infection. From the reads, TCRdb called clonotypes with MiXCR, one entry per CDR3 protein. The sample gives 160,000 or so distinct CDR3 sequences, 20% to 30% of which show up once; approximately 11% is in the top ten. Source material: PBMCs. These receptors were collected from a human donor in good health (CMV status not recorded). Some clones in this sample may be carry-over from other donors' samples.

CDR3 coding DNA: TGCGCCAGCAGGGGACAGGGGTCGTACTACAATGAGCAGTTCTTC. Translated: CASRGQGSYYNEQFF. This chain connects TRBV5-1 to TRBJ2-1; 10 nucleotides match TRBD1. This CDR3 is 15 amino acids long. Germline CDR1 SGHRS, CDR2 YFSETQ. V lost 5 bases to trimming and J lost 3 bases; unmatched junction nucleotides: 5.

This clonotype turned up a few times. This sequence joins TRBV20-1 and TRBJ2-7, with D unclear. V lost 3 bases to trimming and J lost 7 bases, with 13 bases between them. Germline loops: CDR1 DFQATT, CDR2 SNEGSKA (reference sequence). This CDR3 region has 12 residues. The CDR3 sequence: CSARVGPLEQYF. CDR3 DNA sequence: TGCAGTGCTAGGGTAGGGCCCCTGGAGCAGTACTTC.

The chain combines TRBV11-2 with TRBJ2-3; 10 nucleotides match TRBD2. The V and J ends lost 3 bases and 3 bases, in that order; junction bases with no gene match: 3. The CDR3 extends over 15 amino acids. The germline CDR1 and CDR2 sequences are SGHAT and FQNNGV. Here the CDR3 DNA reads TGTGCCAGCAGCTTCCCTAGCGGGGGAACAGATACGCAGTATTTT. Protein product: CASSFPSGGTDTQYF.

In its sample, this clonotype was seen many times. V and J are TRBV7-2 and TRBJ1-2; TRBD1 is a possible D gene (6 bases). The V and J ends lost 0 bases and 4 bases respectively, with 9 bases between them. CDR1 SGHTA and CDR2 FQGNSA come from the germline V gene. The CDR3 length is 14 residues. Here the CDR3 DNA reads TGTGCCAGCAGCTTAGCGCCAGGGGTCTATGGCTACACCTTC. It encodes CASSLAPGVYGYTF.

This clonotype came up many times. The J gene is TRBJ1-4, the V gene TRBV28, with a weak D call TRBD1 (5 bases). CDR3 length equals 15 residues. The germline V gene encodes CDR1 MDHEN and CDR2 SYDVKM. V lost 6 bases, J lost 4 bases, and 15 bases lay in between. CDR3 loop: CASRPTVTLNEKLFF. The DNA of the CDR3 is TGTGCCAGCAGGCCGACAGTTACTCTTAATGAAAAACTGTTTTTT. The variable domain in full, completed from reference TRBV28 and TRBJ1-4, reads DVKVTQSSRYLVKRTGEKVFLECVQDMDHENMFWYRQDPGLGLRLIYFSYDVKMKEKGDIPEGYSVSREKKERFSLILESASTNQTSMYLCASRPTVTLNEKLFFGSGTQLSVL.

This chain joins TRBV14 and TRBJ2-1; 8 bases match TRBD2. Germline CDR1 SGHDN, CDR2 FVKESK. The CDR3 extends over 16 amino acids. V shed 1 base, J shed 3 bases, and the junction held 5 bases outside the gene matches. CDR3 sequence reads: CASSQGSGSNYNEQFF. Here the CDR3 DNA reads TGTGCCAGCAGCCAAGGCAGCGGGAGCAACTACAATGAGCAGTTCTTC.